This T cell receptor beta chain was identified during a study of T cells after yellow fever vaccination. Points from the study as a whole: Reappearance after the booster was observed for most primary-vaccination clones (roughly 97% CD4, over 75% CD8). A minor fraction of clonotypes spanned both CD4 and CD8 compartments. Repertoires sorted by FACS could include abundant clonotypes that are contaminants from the bulk population.

V lost 10 bases and J lost 0, with 10 bases in between. From germline, CDR1 is MNHEY and CDR2 SMNVEV (reference sequence). The CDR3 sequence is 12 residues long. This clonotype has ten or more counts. The study made its TCR cDNA through 5'RACE template switching. That step introduced a universal primer site along with UMIs. MiXCR was run by TCRdb on the 5' RACE reads, yielding one entry per CDR3 protein. The sample includes nearly 45,000 distinct CDR3 sequences, roughly 6.4% of them seen just once. This rearrangement joins TRBV27 to TRBJ2-7, with D unclear. This clonotype was obtained from a man aged 25 to 40 who received the YFV17D yellow fever vaccine. Sample: CD8+ T cells not binding an NS4B(214-222) dextramer, sorted from PBMCs, taken 45 days after the yellow fever booster vaccination. DNA for the CDR3: TGTGCCACCTATTCGAGCTCCTACGAGCAGTACTTC. Amino acids: CATYSSSYEQYF.